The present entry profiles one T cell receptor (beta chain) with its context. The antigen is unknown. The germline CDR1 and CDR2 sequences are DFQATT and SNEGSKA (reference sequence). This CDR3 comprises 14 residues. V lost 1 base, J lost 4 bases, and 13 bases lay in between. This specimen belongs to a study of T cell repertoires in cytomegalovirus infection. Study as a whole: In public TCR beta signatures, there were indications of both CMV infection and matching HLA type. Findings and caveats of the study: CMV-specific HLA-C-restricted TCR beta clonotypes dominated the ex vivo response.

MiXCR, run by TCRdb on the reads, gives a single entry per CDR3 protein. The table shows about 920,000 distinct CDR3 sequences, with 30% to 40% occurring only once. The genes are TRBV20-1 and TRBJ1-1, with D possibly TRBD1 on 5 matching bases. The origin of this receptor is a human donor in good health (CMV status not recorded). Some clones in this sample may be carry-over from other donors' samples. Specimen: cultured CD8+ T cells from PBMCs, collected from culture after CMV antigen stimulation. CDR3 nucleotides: TGCAGTGCTAGAGCGAGGGGATTAGGCACTGAAGCTTTCTTT. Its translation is CSARARGLGTEAFF.